One sample yielded the 21 T cell receptor beta chains listed below, sequenced in a study of T-cell reconstitution after alpha-beta-depleted transplantation in children. The library targeted TCRbeta and was prepared with unique molecular identifiers. TCRdb used MiXCR to reprocess the PCR reads, holding one entry per CDR3 protein. This sample has around 580,000 distinct CDR3 sequences, with about a quarter found just once. Sequenced material: PBMCs, taken before TCRalphabeta/CD19-depleted stem cell transplant. The receptor set was obtained from a boy less than two years old with Wiskott-Aldrich syndrome, due to receive a stem cell transplant.

The chain carries TRBV28 and TRBJ1-2; no clear D. CDR3 length equals 14 residues. V dropped 6 bases and J dropped 3 bases, with 14 bases sitting between them. Per germline, CDR1 MDHEN and CDR2 SYDVKM. The CDR3 here is CASRTGLIDYGYTF. In DNA, the CDR3 is TGTGCCAGCAGAACTGGGTTAATCGACTATGGCTACACCTTC.

This clonotype was seen only a few times. This chain connects TRBV28 to TRBJ1-1; 7 nucleotides agree with TRBD1. The trim removed 5 bases at V and 4 bases at J, leaving 10 bases unmatched. The CDR3 has 15 amino acids. CDR1 and CDR2 (germline): MDHEN, SYDVKM. In DNA form, the CDR3 reads TGTGCCAGCAGTCTAACGGGAGGGGGCTTCACTGAAGCTTTCTTT. Translating gives CASSLTGGGFTEAFF. Full variable domain (outside the CDR3, taken from reference TRBV28 and TRBJ1-1): DVKVTQSSRYLVKRTGEKVFLECVQDMDHENMFWYRQDPGLGLRLIYFSYDVKMKEKGDIPEGYSVSREKKERFSLILESASTNQTSMYLCASSLTGGGFTEAFFGQGTRLTVV.

The chain is built from TRBV7-9 and TRBJ2-1; TRBD2 aligns across 11 bases. V gave up 5 bases and J gave up 6 bases; unmatched junction bases: 12. The length of the CDR3 is 17 residues. Per the germline V gene, CDR1 is SEHNR and CDR2 is FQNEAQ (reference sequence). This CDR3 reads CASSPMTSGIPRNEQFF. Here the CDR3 DNA reads TGTGCCAGCAGCCCAATGACTAGCGGGATTCCCCGCAATGAGCAGTTCTTC.

This clonotype turned up a few times. The CDR3 sequence: CASSGQTDLSEKLFF. The CDR3 region has the DNA TGTGCCAGCAGTGGGCAGACAGACCTGTCGGAAAAACTGTTTTTT. This sequence joins TRBV25-1 and TRBJ1-4, with D possibly being TRBD1 (5 bases). V was clipped by 4 bases and J by 8 bases, with 17 bases between them. Germline V gene data show CDR1 as MGHDK and CDR2 as SYGVNS. The CDR3 loop spans 15 amino acids.

V is TRBV10-3 and J is TRBJ2-5; D may correspond to TRBD1 or TRBD2 (5 bases each). The V and J ends lost 5 bases and 0 bases respectively, with 10 bases between them. Germline V CDR1 and CDR2: ENHRY, SYGVKD. The CDR3 is 14 residues long. The CDR3 reads CAISRDGNQETQYF. DNA for the CDR3: TGTGCCATCAGTCGGGACGGCAACCAAGAGACCCAGTACTTC.

The V and J genes are TRBV5-1 and TRBJ2-3; 8 bases are a match to TRBD1. V was pared by 4 bases and J by 2 bases, with 6 bases of the junction left unmatched. The CDR3 has 15 residues. CDR1 and CDR2 from the germline V gene are SGHRS and YFSETQ. The CDR3 DNA reads as TGCGCCAGCAGCCGACAGGGGACTCCCACAGATACGCAGTATTTT. Translation gives CASSRQGTPTDTQYF.

V gene TRBV4-2 combines with J gene TRBJ2-1; TRBD2 agrees at 8 bases. V lost 1 base to trimming and J lost 3 bases; unmatched junction nucleotides: 8. This CDR3 spans 17 amino acids. Looked up from germline, CDR1 is LGHNA and CDR2 is YNFKEQ. The CDR3 is CASSQAPTSGCYNEQFF. CDR3 DNA: TGTGCCAGCAGCCAAGCGCCCACTAGCGGATGCTACAATGAGCAGTTCTTC.

V usage is TRBV21-1 and J usage is TRBJ2-3; the table's D call of TRBD1 was not tested on the DNA. TRBV21-1 is designated a pseudogene. The CDR3 sequence is 16 residues long. This CDR3 is CASSNLSAGLTDTQYF. The CDR3 nucleotides read TGTGCCAGCAGCAACCTGAGTGCAGGGTTGACAGATACGCAGTATTTT.

V and J are TRBV6-1 and TRBJ1-2; D is unresolved. The CDR3 contains 13 residues. The ends were cut back, 7 bases at V and 4 bases at J, with 13 bases in the middle. Germline V gives CDR1 MNHNS, CDR2 SASEGT. The CDR3 spells CASTRQIGYGYTF. CDR3 in DNA: TGTGCCAGCACGAGGCAGATAGGCTATGGCTACACCTTC.

A few counts support this clonotype. The CDR3 coding sequence is TGTGCCAGCAGCAACAGAGGGAACAATGAGCAGTTCTTC. It is translated as CASSNRGNNEQFF. The chain combines TRBV6-1 with TRBJ2-1, with a weak D call TRBD2 (5 bases). V gave up 6 bases and J gave up 5 bases, with 11 bases separating them. Germline V gene data show CDR1 as MNHNS and CDR2 as SASEGT. The CDR3 contains 13 residues.

The chain employs TRBV7-6 and TRBJ2-1; 8 bases align to TRBD2. CDR3 length: 19 amino acids. Per germline, CDR1 SGHVS and CDR2 FNYEAQ. Trimming at V came to 2 bases and at J to 4 bases, leaving 16 bases not matched to a gene. In nucleotides, the CDR3 is TGTGCCAGCAGCTTAAATTCAGCGGGAGTCCCCCGAAAGTACAATGAGCAGTTCTTC. Translated, it gives CASSLNSAGVPRKYNEQFF.

This chain uses TRBV25-1 with TRBJ2-7, with 8 bases fitting TRBD2. Germline V lookup: CDR1 MGHDK, CDR2 SYGVNS. This CDR3 is built from 17 residues. V shed 4 bases, J shed 0 bases, and the junction held 11 bases outside the gene matches. CDR3 DNA sequence: TGTGCCAGCAGTGCCCGGAAAACCGGGACTAGCTCCTACGAGCAGTACTTC. Amino acid sequence: CASSARKTGTSSYEQYF.

The chain links TRBV11-1 to TRBJ2-2; a weak D match, TRBD2 (6 bases). CDR3 length: 20 amino acids. Trimming pared 3 bases from V and 0 bases from J, leaving 23 bases between. CDR1 and CDR2 from the germline V gene are SGHAT and FQDESV (reference sequence). The CDR3 here is CASSFFALHRETSNTGELFF. Here the CDR3 DNA reads TGTGCCAGCAGCTTTTTTGCTCTTCACCGGGAGACTTCGAACACCGGGGAGCTGTTTTTT.

The chain carries TRBV6-5 and TRBJ2-1; 10 nucleotides match TRBD2. In germline, CDR1 is MNHEY, CDR2 SVGAGI. The CDR3 covers 15 residues. V lost 2 bases, J lost 10 bases, and 8 bases stayed unmatched. The CDR3 here is CASSYGASGSEEQFF. CDR3 DNA: TGTGCCAGCAGTTACGGGGCTAGCGGGAGTGAAGAGCAGTTCTTC.

This clonotype occurred a few times. The rearrangement links TRBV5-1 to TRBJ2-3; TRBD2 might be the D (6 bases). Trimming removed 1 base from V and 2 bases from J, with 11 bases in between. The CDR3 sequence is 15 residues long. Germline values: CDR1 SGHRS, CDR2 YFSETQ. This CDR3 reads CASSLLGGTTDTQYF. Here the CDR3 DNA reads TGCGCCAGCAGCTTGTTGGGCGGGACCACAGATACGCAGTATTTT. Drawing the rest from reference TRBV5-1 and TRBJ2-3, the complete variable domain is KAGVTQTPRYLIKTRGQQVTLSCSPISGHRSVSWYQQTPGQGLQFLFEYFSETQRNKGNFPGRFSGRQFSNSRSEMNVSTLELGDSALYLCASSLLGGTTDTQYFGPGTRLTVL.

CDR3 residues: CSARDPTDEQFF. The CDR3 DNA reads as TGCAGTGCTAGAGATCCTACCGATGAGCAGTTCTTC. The chain links TRBV20-1 to TRBJ2-1, with D unclear. Looked up from germline, CDR1 is DFQATT and CDR2 is SNEGSKA (reference sequence). The CDR3 sequence is 12 residues long. V lost 0 bases, J lost 8 bases, and 8 bases lay in between.

This rearrangement joins TRBV6-1 to TRBJ2-6, with D possibly called TRBD1 or TRBD2 (5 bases each). The length of the CDR3 is 11 residues. Looked up from germline, CDR1 is MNHNS and CDR2 is SASEGT. Trimming removed 6 bases at V and 10 bases at J, with 7 bases between. CDR3 amino acids: CASREGNVLTF. Written as DNA, the CDR3 is TGTGCCAGCAGAGAGGGGAACGTCCTGACTTTC.

The genes are TRBV5-1 and TRBJ2-7, with TRBD1 matching over 7 bases. Germline CDR1 and CDR2: SGHRS and YFSETQ. Trimming cost V 4 bases and J 3 bases; bases outside gene matches: 10. The CDR3 extends over 15 amino acids. The CDR3 DNA sequence: TGCGCCAGCAGCCCCCGGACAGGTCTTATCTACGAGCAGTACTTC. Protein sequence: CASSPRTGLIYEQYF.

V gene TRBV7-2 combines with J gene TRBJ2-3, with no clear D. There are 15 residues in the CDR3. V shed 1 base and J shed 3 bases, with 11 bases lying between them. Germline V gene data show CDR1 as SGHTA and CDR2 as FQGNSA. CDR3 amino acids: CASSLGLEYTDTQYF. The CDR3 region has the DNA TGTGCCAGCAGCTTAGGCTTGGAGTATACAGATACGCAGTATTTT.

Written as DNA, the CDR3 is TGTGCCAGCACTCGGATGTCTGGGGCCAACGTCCTGACTTTC. This sequence encodes CASTRMSGANVLTF. The chain recombines TRBV6-1 with TRBJ2-6; D gene uncertain. V lost 7 bases and J lost 1, with 8 bases in between. Germline V gives CDR1 MNHNS, CDR2 SASEGT. This CDR3 comprises 14 residues.

The table lists this clonotype with a few counts. This chain uses TRBV15 with TRBJ1-4; D not resolved. CDR3 length: 19 amino acids. V shed 0 bases and J shed 8 bases, with 25 bases lying between them. Germline values: CDR1 LNHNV, CDR2 YYDKDF (reference sequence). The CDR3 is CATSRELGAGSGEEEKLFF. In DNA, the CDR3 is TGTGCCACCAGCAGAGAGCTGGGAGCGGGGTCGGGCGAGGAGGAAAAACTGTTTTTT.